Here is one T cell receptor beta chain with its context. Per the original data handling: Cell counts per sample came from amplifying reference gene primers. The protocol was immunoSEQ multiplex PCR, while the TCRdb copy is restricted to in-frame clones and leaves out a portion. The V and J calls and clone size come from that table; D and trimming were worked out from the DNA. The table has some 50,000 clones, over 80% seen once; the top ten hold around 3.2%. This entry comes from a study of blood T cell repertoires in COVID-19. The overall study: Sites in the United States, Italy and Spain provided acute and convalescent COVID-19 samples. T cells, B-cell-depleted T cells, or PBMCs supplied cDNA or gDNA.

The CDR3 is 15 amino acids. Per germline, CDR1 SGHNT and CDR2 YYREEE (reference sequence). V was pared by 0 bases and J by 1 base, with 11 bases between. Sequencing was done on a sample of peripheral blood. V is TRBV5-4 and J is TRBJ2-7; the D is unclear. The clonotype originates from a human donor in a cohort sampled during active COVID-19. The CDR3 region has the DNA TGTGCCAGCAGCTTGGTTCCAGACAAATCCTACGAGCAGTACTTC. It encodes CASSLVPDKSYEQYF.